This T cell receptor beta chain was identified in a study of T cell changes during pregnancy in multiple sclerosis. Generated by immunoSEQ multiplex PCR, the TCRdb table keeps only in-frame clones and is missing some. The sample lists 68,000 or so clones, 92% occurring once. This sequence originates from a female donor in good health, enrolled as a control in a pregnancy study. This sample comprised peripheral blood, obtained in the second trimester of pregnancy.

The CDR3 coding sequence is TGCGCCAGCAGCCCTAGCGGGAGTTACAATGAGCAGTTCTTC. It encodes CASSPSGSYNEQFF. This chain connects TRBV4-1 to TRBJ2-1, with 10 bases identical to TRBD2. The germline gives CDR1 MGHRA, CDR2 YSYEKL. The V and J ends lost 4 bases and 4 bases, in that order; junction bases with no gene match: 1. CDR3 length: 14 residues.